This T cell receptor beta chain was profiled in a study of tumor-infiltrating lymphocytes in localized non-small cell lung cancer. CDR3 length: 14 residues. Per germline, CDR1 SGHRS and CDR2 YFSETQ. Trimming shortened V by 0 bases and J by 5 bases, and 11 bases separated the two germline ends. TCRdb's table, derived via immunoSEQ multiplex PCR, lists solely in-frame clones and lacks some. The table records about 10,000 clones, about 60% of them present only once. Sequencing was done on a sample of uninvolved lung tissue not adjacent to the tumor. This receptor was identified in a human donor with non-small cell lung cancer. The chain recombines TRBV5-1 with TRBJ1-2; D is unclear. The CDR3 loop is CASSLEAAQYGYTF. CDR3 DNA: TGCGCCAGCAGCTTGGAGGCAGCTCAATATGGCTACACCTTC.